This T cell receptor (beta chain) came from a study of T cell responses to AZD1222 COVID-19 vaccine. The repertoire was sequenced with immunoSEQ multiplex PCR; TCRdb's copy has only in-frame clones and lacks some. The repertoire holds 200,000 or so clones, with around 93% as singletons. The CDR3 length is 12 residues. V lost 5 bases and J 7 bases, leaving 11 bases between the germline ends. From germline, CDR1 is SGHTA and CDR2 FQGNSA. The V gene is TRBV7-2, the J gene TRBJ1-2; weak D call: TRBD1 (6 bases). This receptor was taken from an adult in good health. This specimen consisted of peripheral blood, obtained on day 0 of MenACWY control vaccination. Here the CDR3 reads CASSRQAAGYTF. CDR3 DNA: TGTGCCAGCAGCAGACAGGCCGCTGGCTACACCTTC.